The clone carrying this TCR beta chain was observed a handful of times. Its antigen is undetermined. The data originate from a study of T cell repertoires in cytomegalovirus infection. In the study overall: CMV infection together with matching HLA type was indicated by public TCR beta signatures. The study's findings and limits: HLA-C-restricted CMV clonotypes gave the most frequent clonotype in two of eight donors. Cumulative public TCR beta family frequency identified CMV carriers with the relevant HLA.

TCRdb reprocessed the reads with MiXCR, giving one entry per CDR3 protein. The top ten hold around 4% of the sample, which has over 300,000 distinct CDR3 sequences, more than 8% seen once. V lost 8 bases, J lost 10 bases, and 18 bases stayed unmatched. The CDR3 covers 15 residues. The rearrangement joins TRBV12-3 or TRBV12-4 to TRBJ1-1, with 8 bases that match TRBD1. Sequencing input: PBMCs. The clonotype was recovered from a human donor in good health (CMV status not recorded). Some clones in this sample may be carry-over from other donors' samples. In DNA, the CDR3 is TGTGCCAGCCTCCTCTGGGGGACAGGTTCAGAAGGAGCTTTCTTT. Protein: CASLLWGTGSEGAFF.